The TCR beta chain described here comes from a study of shared T cell receptors in the human thymus. The germline CDR1 and CDR2 sequences are MDHEN and SYDVKM. CDR3 length: 12 amino acids. The V gene lost 5 bases and the J gene lost 6 bases, with 11 bases spanning the gap. Profiling relied on immunoSEQ multiplex PCR, and the TCRdb table lists in-frame clones only, not all of them. The sample has some 660,000 clones, around 87% seen once. The same sample was also used in a study of human thymus T cells. In that study: Resections from corrective heart surgery supplied the thymus tissue. Thymic as well as blood repertoires seemed to favor certain V and J genes unevenly. Thymic repertoires from unrelated individuals overlapped highly, related research reported.

Material for sequencing was thymocytes. This clonotype was sampled from a boy under two years old with a congenital heart defect. This chain uses TRBV28 with TRBJ2-7; no clear D gene. The CDR3 here is CASSPGPSEQYF. For the CDR3, the DNA is TGTGCCAGCAGTCCAGGTCCCAGCGAGCAGTACTTC.